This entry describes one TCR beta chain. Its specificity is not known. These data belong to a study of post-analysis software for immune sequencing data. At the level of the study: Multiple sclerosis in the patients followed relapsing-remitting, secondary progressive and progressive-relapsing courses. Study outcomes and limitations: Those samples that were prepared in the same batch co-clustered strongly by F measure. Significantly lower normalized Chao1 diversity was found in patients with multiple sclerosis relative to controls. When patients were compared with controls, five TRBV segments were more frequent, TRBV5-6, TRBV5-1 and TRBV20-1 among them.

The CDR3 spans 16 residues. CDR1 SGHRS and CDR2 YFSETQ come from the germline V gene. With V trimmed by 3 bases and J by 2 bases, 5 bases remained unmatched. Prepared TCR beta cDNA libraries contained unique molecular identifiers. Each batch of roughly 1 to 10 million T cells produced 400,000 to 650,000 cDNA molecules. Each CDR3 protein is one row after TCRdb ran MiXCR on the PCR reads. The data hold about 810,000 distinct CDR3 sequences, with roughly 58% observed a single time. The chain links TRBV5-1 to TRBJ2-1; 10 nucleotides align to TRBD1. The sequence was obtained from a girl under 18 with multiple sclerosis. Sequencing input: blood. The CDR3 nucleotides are TGCGCCAGCAGCTCTTTGACAGGGGGCACCTACAATGAGCAGTTCTTC. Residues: CASSSLTGGTYNEQFF.